This T cell receptor beta chain was observed in a study of Ad26.COV2.S vaccination and SARS-CoV-2 variants. Overall study context: Ad26.COV2.S, an intramuscular injection, was given once or twice 56 days apart.

Sample treatment: 15 to 20 received Ad26.COV2.S at low or high dose, single or two shots; about 5 received placebo; per-sample allocation not given. On day 63 after the first injection, vaccine and placebo recipients gave samples. This Boston cohort included adults aged 18-55 years. With respect to this clone: The antigen remains unidentified.

Using immunoSEQ multiplex PCR, the repertoire was profiled, and TCRdb retains in-frame clones only, with some absent. The data contain around 270,000 clones, about 83% of them singletons. Notes on the study in general: Recipients given vaccine exceeded placebo recipients in spike-specific TCR breadth. From the TCR breadth and depth analyses, total T cell responses may have been underestimated.

The specimen comprised peripheral blood, sampled in a trial of Ad26.COV2.S vaccine versus placebo. This TCR was sampled from a person aged 18-65 years who received the Ad26.COV2.S COVID-19 vaccine or a placebo.

The CDR3 is CASSLGGLLREQFF. CDR3 nucleotide sequence: TGTGCCAGCAGCTTAGGAGGTCTGCTGCGTGAGCAGTTCTTC. The gene calls are TRBV11-2 and TRBJ2-1; D gene uncertain. The germline V gene encodes CDR1 SGHAT and CDR2 FQNNGV. This CDR3 region has 14 residues. The V gene lost 1 base and the J gene lost 9 bases, with 13 bases spanning the gap.